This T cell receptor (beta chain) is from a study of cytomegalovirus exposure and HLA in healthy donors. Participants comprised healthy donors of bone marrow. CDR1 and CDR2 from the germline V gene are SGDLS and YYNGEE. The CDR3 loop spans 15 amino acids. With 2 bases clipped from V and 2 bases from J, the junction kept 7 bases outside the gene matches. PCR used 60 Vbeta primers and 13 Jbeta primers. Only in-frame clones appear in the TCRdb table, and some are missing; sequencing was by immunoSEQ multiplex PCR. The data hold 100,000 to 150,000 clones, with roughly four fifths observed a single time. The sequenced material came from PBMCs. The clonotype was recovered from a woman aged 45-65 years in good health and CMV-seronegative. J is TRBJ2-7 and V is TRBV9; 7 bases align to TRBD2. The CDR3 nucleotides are TGTGCCAGCAGCGTGGGGGGGGGTGAGGCCTACGAGCAGTACTTC. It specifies CASSVGGGEAYEQYF.